This T cell receptor (beta chain) appears in the sequencing data of a study of blood T cell repertoires in COVID-19. Study overall: Acute and convalescent COVID-19 samples came from the United States, Italy and Spain. The cDNA or gDNA used as material had been derived from T cells, B-cell-depleted T cells, or PBMCs.

The CDR3 covers 13 residues. Germline V gene lookup returns CDR1 SGHRS and CDR2 YFSETQ. Germline trimming cut 2 bases from V and 3 bases from J; bases unmatched to any gene: 1. Here immunoSEQ multiplex PCR was the method, and the copy in TCRdb shows in-frame clones only, minus some. The sample lists 200,000 to 250,000 clones, 85% to 90% occurring once. The sequenced material came from peripheral blood. The rearrangement links TRBV5-1 to TRBJ2-7; 8 bases align to TRBD2. The sequence derives from an older woman with acute or convalescent COVID-19. The CDR3 spells CASSFSGNYEQYF. The CDR3 DNA follows: TGCGCCAGCAGCTTTAGCGGGAACTACGAGCAGTACTTC.